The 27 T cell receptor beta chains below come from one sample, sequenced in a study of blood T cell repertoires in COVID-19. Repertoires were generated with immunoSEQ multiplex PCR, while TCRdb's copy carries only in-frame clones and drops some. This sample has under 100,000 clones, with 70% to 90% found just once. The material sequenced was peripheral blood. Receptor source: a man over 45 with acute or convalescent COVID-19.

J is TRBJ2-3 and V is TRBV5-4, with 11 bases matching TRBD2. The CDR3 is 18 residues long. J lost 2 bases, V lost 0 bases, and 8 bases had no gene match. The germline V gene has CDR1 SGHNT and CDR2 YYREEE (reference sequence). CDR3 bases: TGTGCCAGCAGCTTGGGGCGACTAGCGGGGCCTCACACAGATACGCAGTATTTT. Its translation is CASSLGRLAGPHTDTQYF.

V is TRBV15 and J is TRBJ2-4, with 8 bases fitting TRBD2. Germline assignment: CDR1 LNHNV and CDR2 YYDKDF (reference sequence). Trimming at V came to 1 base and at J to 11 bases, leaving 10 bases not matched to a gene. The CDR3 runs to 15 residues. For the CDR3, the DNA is TGTGCCACCAGCAGAGGCCCCGGGAGGGGGTATTTTCAGTACTTC. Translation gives CATSRGPGRGYFQYF.

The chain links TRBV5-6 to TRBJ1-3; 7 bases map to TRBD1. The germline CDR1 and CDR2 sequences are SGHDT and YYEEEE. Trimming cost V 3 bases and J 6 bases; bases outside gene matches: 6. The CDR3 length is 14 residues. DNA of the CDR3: TGTGCCAGCAGCTACAACAGGGGAATAAACACCATATATTTT. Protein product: CASSYNRGINTIYF.

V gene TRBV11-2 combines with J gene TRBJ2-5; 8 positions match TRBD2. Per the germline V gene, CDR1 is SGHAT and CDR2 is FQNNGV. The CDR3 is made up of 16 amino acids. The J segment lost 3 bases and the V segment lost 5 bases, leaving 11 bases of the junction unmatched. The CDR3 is CASSVGDRGGKETQYF. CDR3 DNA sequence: TGTGCCAGCAGCGTGGGGGATCGGGGGGGAAAAGAGACCCAGTACTTC.

The CDR3, as DNA: TGTGCCAGCAGTTTGGCAGGGGGTGATGAAGCTTTCTTT. Translating gives CASSLAGGDEAFF. V is TRBV12-3 or TRBV12-4 and J is TRBJ1-1; TRBD1 matches 7 bases. The V gene end was trimmed by 3 bases and the J gene end by 7 bases; junction bases not matched to a gene: 5. The CDR3 spans 13 residues.

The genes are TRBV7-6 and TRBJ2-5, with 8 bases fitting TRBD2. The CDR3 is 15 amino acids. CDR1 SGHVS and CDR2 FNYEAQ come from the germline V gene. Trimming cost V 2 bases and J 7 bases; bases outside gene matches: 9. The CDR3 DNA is TGTGCCAGCAGCTTATTGTCGGGGGGGATGGGGACCCAGTACTTC. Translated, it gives CASSLLSGGMGTQYF.

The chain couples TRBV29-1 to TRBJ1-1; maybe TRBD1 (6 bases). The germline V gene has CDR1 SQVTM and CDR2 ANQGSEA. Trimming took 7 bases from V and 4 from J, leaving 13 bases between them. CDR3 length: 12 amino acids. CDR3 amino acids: CSGGQSGTEAFF. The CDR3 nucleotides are TGCAGCGGTGGACAGTCGGGCACTGAAGCTTTCTTT.

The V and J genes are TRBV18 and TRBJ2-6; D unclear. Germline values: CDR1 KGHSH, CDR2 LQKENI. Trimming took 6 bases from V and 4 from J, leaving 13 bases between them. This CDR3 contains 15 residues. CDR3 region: CASSQSVTGANVLTF. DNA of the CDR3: TGTGCCAGCTCCCAGTCAGTAACCGGGGCCAACGTCCTGACTTTC.

CDR3: CASRRGGTPQETQYF. DNA for the CDR3: TGTGCCAGCCGGAGGGGGGGGACTCCCCAAGAGACCCAGTACTTC. The chain carries TRBV28 and TRBJ2-5; D is possibly TRBD2 (7 bases). The germline V gene encodes CDR1 MDHEN and CDR2 SYDVKM. V was trimmed by 8 bases and J by 1 base, leaving 17 bases between them. The CDR3 length is 15 residues.

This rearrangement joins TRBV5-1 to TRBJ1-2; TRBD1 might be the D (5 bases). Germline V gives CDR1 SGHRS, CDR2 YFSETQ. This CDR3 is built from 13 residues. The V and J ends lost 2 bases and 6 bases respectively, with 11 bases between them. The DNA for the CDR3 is TGCGCCAGCAGCTTCGGAGGGGTGGATGGCTACACCTTC. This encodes CASSFGGVDGYTF.

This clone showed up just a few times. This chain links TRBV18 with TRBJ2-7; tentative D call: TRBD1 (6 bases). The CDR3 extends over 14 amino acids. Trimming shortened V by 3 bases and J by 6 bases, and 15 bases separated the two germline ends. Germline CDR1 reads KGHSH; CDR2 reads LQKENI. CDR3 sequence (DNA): TGTGCCAGCTCACCGGTTCCCAGGGGAGCCGAGCAGTACTTC. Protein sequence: CASSPVPRGAEQYF.

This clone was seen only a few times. CDR3 nucleotide sequence: TGTGCCAGCAGCTTAGCGCAGATTTCCTATGGCTACACCTTC. It is translated as CASSLAQISYGYTF. This chain links TRBV7-2 with TRBJ1-2, with unresolved D. CDR3 length: 14 residues. V dropped 0 bases and J dropped 4 bases, with 9 bases sitting between them. In germline, CDR1 is SGHTA, CDR2 FQGNSA.

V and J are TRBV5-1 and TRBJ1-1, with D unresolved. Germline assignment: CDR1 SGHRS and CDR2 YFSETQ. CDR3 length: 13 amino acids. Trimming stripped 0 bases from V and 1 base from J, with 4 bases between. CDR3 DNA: TGCGCCAGCAGCTTGGTGAGGAACACTGAAGCTTTCTTT. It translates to CASSLVRNTEAFF.

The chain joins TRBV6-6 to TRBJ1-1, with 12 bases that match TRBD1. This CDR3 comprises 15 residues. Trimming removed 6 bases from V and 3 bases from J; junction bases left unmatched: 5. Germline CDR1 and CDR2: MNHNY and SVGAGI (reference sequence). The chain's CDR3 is CASSQGQGADTEAFF. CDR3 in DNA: TGTGCCAGCAGCCAGGGACAGGGGGCAGACACTGAAGCTTTCTTT.

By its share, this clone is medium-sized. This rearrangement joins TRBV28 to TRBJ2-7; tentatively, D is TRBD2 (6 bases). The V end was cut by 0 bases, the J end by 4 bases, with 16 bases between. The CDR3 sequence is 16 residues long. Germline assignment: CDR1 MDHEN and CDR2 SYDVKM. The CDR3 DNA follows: TGTGCCAGCAGTTTATGGACGCGGGGCAGGAGTTACGAGCAGTACTTC. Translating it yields CASSLWTRGRSYEQYF.

CDR3 in amino acids: CASSPGQGKLEETQYF. The CDR3 nucleotides are TGCGCCAGCAGCCCCGGACAGGGTAAACTGGAAGAGACCCAGTACTTC. The genes are TRBV5-1 and TRBJ2-5; 8 bases line up with TRBD1. This CDR3 spans 16 amino acids. Per the germline V gene, CDR1 is SGHRS and CDR2 is YFSETQ. The ends lost 4 bases at V and 3 bases at J; junction bases unmatched: 11.

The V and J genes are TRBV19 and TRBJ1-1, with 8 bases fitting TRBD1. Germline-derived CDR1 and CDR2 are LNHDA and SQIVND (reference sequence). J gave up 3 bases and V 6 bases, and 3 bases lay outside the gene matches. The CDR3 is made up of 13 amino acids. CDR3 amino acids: CASRTGEDTEAFF. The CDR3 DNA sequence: TGTGCCAGTAGGACAGGGGAAGACACTGAAGCTTTCTTT.

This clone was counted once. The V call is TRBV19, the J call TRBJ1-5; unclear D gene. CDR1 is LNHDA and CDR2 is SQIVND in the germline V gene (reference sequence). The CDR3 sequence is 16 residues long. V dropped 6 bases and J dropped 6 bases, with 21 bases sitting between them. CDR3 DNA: TGTGCCAGTAGCACTCTGGGGTCGGTCAGCGGTCAGCCCCAGCATTTT. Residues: CASSTLGSVSGQPQHF.

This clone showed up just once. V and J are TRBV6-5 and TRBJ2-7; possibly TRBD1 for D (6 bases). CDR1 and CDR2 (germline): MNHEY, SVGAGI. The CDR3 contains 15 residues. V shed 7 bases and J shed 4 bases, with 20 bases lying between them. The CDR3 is CASTRPTGQFYEQYF. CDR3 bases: TGTGCCAGCACCCGACCGACCGGACAGTTTTACGAGCAGTACTTC.

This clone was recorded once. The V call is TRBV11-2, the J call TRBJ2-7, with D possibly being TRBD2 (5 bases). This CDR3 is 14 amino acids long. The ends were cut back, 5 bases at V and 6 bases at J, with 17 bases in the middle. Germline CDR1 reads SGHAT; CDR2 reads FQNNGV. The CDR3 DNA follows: TGTGCCAGCAGCCCCGGACTGAACGTACGCGAGCAGTACTTC. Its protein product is CASSPGLNVREQYF.

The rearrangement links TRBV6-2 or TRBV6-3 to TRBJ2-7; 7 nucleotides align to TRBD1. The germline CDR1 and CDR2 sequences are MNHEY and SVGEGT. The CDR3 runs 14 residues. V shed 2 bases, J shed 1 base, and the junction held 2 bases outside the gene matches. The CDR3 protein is CASSYTGQSYEQYF. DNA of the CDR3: TGTGCCAGCAGTTACACGGGACAGTCCTACGAGCAGTACTTC.

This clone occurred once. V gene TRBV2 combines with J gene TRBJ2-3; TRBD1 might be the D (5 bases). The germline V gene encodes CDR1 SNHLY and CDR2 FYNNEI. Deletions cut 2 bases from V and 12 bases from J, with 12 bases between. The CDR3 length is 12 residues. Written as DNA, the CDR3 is TGTGCCAGCAGTGAACAGGACACCCTCCAGTATTTT. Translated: CASSEQDTLQYF. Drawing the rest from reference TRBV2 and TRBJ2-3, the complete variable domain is EPEVTQTPSHQVTQMGQEVILRCVPISNHLYFYWYRQILGQKVEFLVSFYNNEISEKSEIFDDQFSVERPDGSNFTLKIRSTKLEDSAMYFCASSEQDTLQYFGPGTRLTVL.

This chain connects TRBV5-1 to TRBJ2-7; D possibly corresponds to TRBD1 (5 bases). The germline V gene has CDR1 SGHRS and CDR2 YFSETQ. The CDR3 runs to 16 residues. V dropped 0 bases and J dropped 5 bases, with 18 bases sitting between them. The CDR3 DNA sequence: TGCGCCAGCAGCTTGGGGGCAGGGATGAGTATCAACGAGCAGTACTTC. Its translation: CASSLGAGMSINEQYF.

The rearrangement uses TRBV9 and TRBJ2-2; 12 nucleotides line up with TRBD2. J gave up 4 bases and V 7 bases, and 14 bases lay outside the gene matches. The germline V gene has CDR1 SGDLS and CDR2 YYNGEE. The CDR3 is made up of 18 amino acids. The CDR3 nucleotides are TGTGCCAGCTCTAGCACTAGCGGGGGGCTCGTATTCACCGGGGAGCTGTTTTTT. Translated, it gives CASSSTSGGLVFTGELFF. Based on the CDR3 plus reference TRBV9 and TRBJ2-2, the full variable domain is DSGVTQTPKHLITATGQRVTLRCSPRSGDLSVYWYQQSLDQGLQFLIQYYNGEERAKGNILERFSAQQFPDLHSELNLSSLELGDSALYFCASSSTSGGLVFTGELFFGEGSRLTVL.

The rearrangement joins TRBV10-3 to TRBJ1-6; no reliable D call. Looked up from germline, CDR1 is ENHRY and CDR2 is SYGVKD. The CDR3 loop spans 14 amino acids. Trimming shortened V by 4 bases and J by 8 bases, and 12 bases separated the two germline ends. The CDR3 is CAISGSGWDSPLHF. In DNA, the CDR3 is TGTGCCATCAGTGGTTCGGGATGGGATTCACCCCTCCACTTT.

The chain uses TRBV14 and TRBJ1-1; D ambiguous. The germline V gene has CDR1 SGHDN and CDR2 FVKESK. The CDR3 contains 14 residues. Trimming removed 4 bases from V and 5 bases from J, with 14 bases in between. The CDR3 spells CASSRHLAATEAFF. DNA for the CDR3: TGTGCCAGCAGCCGGCACCTGGCGGCGACTGAAGCTTTCTTT. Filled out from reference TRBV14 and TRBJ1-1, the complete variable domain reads EAGVTQFPSHSVIEKGQTVTLRCDPISGHDNLYWYRRVMGKEIKFLLHFVKESKQDESGMPNNRFLAERTGGTYSTLKVQPAELEDSGVYFCASSRHLAATEAFFGQGTRLTVV.

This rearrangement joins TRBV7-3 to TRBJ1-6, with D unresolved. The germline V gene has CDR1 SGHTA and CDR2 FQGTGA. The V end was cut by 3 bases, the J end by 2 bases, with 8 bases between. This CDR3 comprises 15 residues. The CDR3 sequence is CASSFTGAYNSPLHF. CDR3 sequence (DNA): TGTGCCAGCAGCTTCACCGGGGCCTATAATTCACCCCTCCACTTT.